These 25 T cell receptor beta chains originate from one sample sequenced in a study of blood T cell repertoires in COVID-19. The method was immunoSEQ multiplex PCR; TCRdb's version includes in-frame clones alone and lacks a portion of them. The repertoire consists of roughly 70,000 clones, with approximately 90% occurring once and the leading ten covering 3.9%. The sequenced material came from peripheral blood. The source of these receptors is a man between 65 and 79 years old with active COVID-19.

This sequence joins TRBV11-3 and TRBJ2-2, with a weak D call TRBD2 (6 bases). Germline CDR1 SGHNT, CDR2 YENEEA. This CDR3 contains 14 residues. Trimming removed 3 bases at V and 8 bases at J, with 13 bases between. This CDR3 is CASSFDPEGGELFF. CDR3 DNA: TGTGCCAGCAGCTTTGATCCGGAGGGGGGGGAGCTGTTTTTT.

CDR3 DNA sequence: TGTGCCTGGAGCCAGGGAGGCTACGAGCAGTACTTC. Translating it yields CAWSQGGYEQYF. The chain uses TRBV30 and TRBJ2-7, with a weak D call TRBD2 (6 bases). Germline loops: CDR1 GTSNPN, CDR2 SVGIG (reference sequence). Trimming removed 3 bases at V and 3 bases at J, with 9 bases between. CDR3 length: 12 amino acids.

The rearrangement uses TRBV5-1 and TRBJ2-5; D is possibly TRBD2 (6 bases). Trimming pared 4 bases from V and 3 bases from J, leaving 13 bases between. The CDR3 covers 14 residues. Germline-derived CDR1 and CDR2 are SGHRS and YFSETQ. DNA of the CDR3: TGCGCCAGCAGCCCCCGGGGAGGAGAAGAGACCCAGTACTTC. This translates into CASSPRGGEETQYF.

This chain joins TRBV11-3 and TRBJ2-5, with TRBD2 as a possible D gene (7 bases). This CDR3 comprises 16 residues. The V gene's germline CDR1 is SGHNT and CDR2 YENEEA. Between the trimmed V and J ends, which lost 5 bases and 4 bases, there was a span of 20 bases. The CDR3 DNA sequence: TGTGCCAGCAGCCCCCAGCGCGGGAGAGGGGGAGAGACCCAGTACTTC. It is translated as CASSPQRGRGGETQYF.

This clone has ten or more counts. The rearrangement links TRBV5-1 to TRBJ1-5; D unresolved. Trimming took off 0 bases at V and 2 bases at J, with 6 bases between the two ends. Per germline, CDR1 SGHRS and CDR2 YFSETQ. The CDR3 totals 14 residues. This chain's CDR3 is CASSLDRRNQPQHF. The CDR3 DNA reads as TGCGCCAGCAGCTTGGACAGACGCAATCAGCCCCAGCATTTT.

The chain joins TRBV6-2 or TRBV6-3 to TRBJ2-7; 8 bases agree with TRBD1. After removal of 2 bases from V and 3 bases from J, the junction contained 3 bases not matched to a gene. CDR3 size: 14 residues. Germline V gene sequence: CDR1 MNHEY, CDR2 SVGEGT. This CDR3 reads CASSYVDRVYEQYF. In DNA form, the CDR3 reads TGTGCCAGCAGTTACGTGGACAGGGTCTACGAGCAGTACTTC.

The V call is TRBV20-1, the J call TRBJ1-1, with a weak D call TRBD1 (5 bases). The V gene's germline CDR1 is DFQATT and CDR2 SNEGSKA (reference sequence). This CDR3 has 16 amino acids. V lost 3 bases and J 0 bases, leaving 17 bases between the germline ends. In DNA, the CDR3 is TGCAGTGCTAGTGGGGTAGGGGCAGGGATGAACACTGAAGCTTTCTTT. Translation gives CSASGVGAGMNTEAFF.

This clone was seen a single time. The J gene is TRBJ2-1, the V gene TRBV9, with 8 positions matching TRBD1. Germline CDR1 SGDLS, CDR2 YYNGEE. CDR3 length: 15 residues. The V segment lost 3 bases and the J segment 8 bases; nucleotides outside the gene matches: 10. In DNA, the CDR3 is TGTGCCAGCAGCGCCTGGGACAGGTTGTCCGATGAGCAGTTCTTC. It yields the protein CASSAWDRLSDEQFF.

The chain combines TRBV13 with TRBJ2-1; TRBD2 agrees at 9 bases. The J segment lost 4 bases and the V segment lost 5 bases, leaving 12 bases of the junction unmatched. The germline V gene encodes CDR1 PRHDT and CDR2 FYEKMQ (reference sequence). This CDR3 has 17 residues. In DNA form, the CDR3 reads TGTGCCAGCAGCCCCCCCCTTGGGCTAGCGGGGTACAATGAGCAGTTCTTC. Amino acids: CASSPPLGLAGYNEQFF.

The V call is TRBV7-6, the J call TRBJ2-7, with D perhaps TRBD2 (5 bases). Between the trimmed V and J ends, which lost 0 bases and 3 bases, there was a span of 15 bases. CDR1 and CDR2 from the germline V gene are SGHVS and FNYEAQ. CDR3 length: 16 residues. CDR3 residues: CASSLAPGSRGYEQYF. CDR3 bases: TGTGCCAGCAGCTTAGCGCCTGGTTCCCGGGGCTACGAGCAGTACTTC. The whole variable domain, filled in from reference TRBV7-6 and TRBJ2-7, reads GAGVSQSPRYKVTKRGQDVALRCDPISGHVSLYWYRQALGQGPEFLTYFNYEAQQDKSGLPNDRFSAERPEGSISTLTIQRTEQRDSAMYRCASSLAPGSRGYEQYFGPGTRLTVT.

This clone was seen once. The chain is built from TRBV5-1 and TRBJ2-7, with a weak D call TRBD2 (6 bases). Germline CDR1 is SGHRS and CDR2 is YFSETQ. This CDR3 is 13 amino acids long. V was clipped by 1 base and J by 3 bases, with 8 bases between them. CDR3 in amino acids: CASSLTGGYEQYF. CDR3 in DNA: TGCGCCAGCAGCTTGACCGGGGGCTACGAGCAGTACTTC.

This chain connects TRBV27 to TRBJ2-7; 9 nucleotides agree with TRBD2. V gave up 3 bases and J gave up 6 bases; unmatched junction bases: 6. Germline V gene data show CDR1 as MNHEY and CDR2 as SMNVEV (reference sequence). The CDR3 spans 14 residues. Here the CDR3 DNA reads TGTGCCAGCAGTTTTCGGCGGGAGGGGGGCGAGCAGTACTTC. This translates into CASSFRREGGEQYF.

The chain carries TRBV5-1 and TRBJ1-5; D might be TRBD1 (5 bases). V was shortened by 4 bases and J by 0 bases, with 11 bases between the two germline ends. The germline V gene encodes CDR1 SGHRS and CDR2 YFSETQ. The CDR3 contains 15 residues. In DNA, the CDR3 is TGCGCCAGCAGCCCTGACAGCTATAGCAATCAGCCCCAGCATTTT. Its protein is CASSPDSYSNQPQHF.

This chain joins TRBV29-1 and TRBJ2-7, with TRBD1 matching over 11 bases. J was trimmed by 5 bases and V by 7 bases; bases with no gene match: 7. CDR1 and CDR2 (germline): SQVTM, ANQGSEA. This CDR3 has 13 amino acids. In DNA, the CDR3 is TGCAGCGCCGGGGACAGGGGGGGCCACGAGCAGTACTTC. Encoded protein: CSAGDRGGHEQYF.

The chain combines TRBV19 with TRBJ2-3, with 9 bases lining up with TRBD2. J lost 4 bases, V lost 5 bases, and 1 base had no gene match. The length of the CDR3 is 13 residues. The germline CDR1 and CDR2 sequences are LNHDA and SQIVND (reference sequence). DNA for the CDR3: TGTGCCAGTAGTCTAGCGGGGTCAGATACGCAGTATTTT. It encodes CASSLAGSDTQYF.

J is TRBJ2-7 and V is TRBV19, with 7 bases that match TRBD1. Germline V CDR1 and CDR2: LNHDA, SQIVND (reference sequence). The V segment lost 5 bases and the J segment 2 bases; nucleotides outside the gene matches: 12. This CDR3 contains 16 residues. In DNA, the CDR3 is TGTGCCAGTAGTCCCCGAGGGACAGCCATTACCTACGAGCAGTACTTC. Its protein product is CASSPRGTAITYEQYF.

The V call is TRBV18, the J call TRBJ2-7; 7 bases map to TRBD2. Germline CDR1 KGHSH, CDR2 LQKENI. Unmatched junction bases numbered 11, after V lost 5 bases and J lost 4 bases. The CDR3 has 15 amino acids. CDR3 region: CASSTGRVGGYEQYF. The CDR3 bases are TGTGCCAGCTCAACGGGACGCGTCGGGGGGTACGAGCAGTACTTC.

This clone was seen once. V gene TRBV28 combines with J gene TRBJ1-4; D is perhaps TRBD1 (6 bases). Trimming stripped 5 bases from V and 4 bases from J, with 11 bases between. CDR3 length: 14 amino acids. Germline V gene lookup returns CDR1 MDHEN and CDR2 SYDVKM. CDR3: CASSTGQSNEKLFF. CDR3 nucleotides: TGTGCCAGCAGTACAGGACAGAGTAATGAAAAACTGTTTTTT.

V usage is TRBV18 and J usage is TRBJ2-3; the match to TRBD2 covers 9 bases. V trimming: 6 bases; J trimming: 1 base; junction bases outside the gene matches: 2. The germline V gene encodes CDR1 KGHSH and CDR2 LQKENI. The length of the CDR3 is 14 residues. The CDR3 here is CASSRTSGTDTQYF. CDR3 in DNA: TGTGCCAGCTCCCGGACTAGCGGCACAGATACGCAGTATTTT.

The J gene is TRBJ1-4, the V gene TRBV9; D unresolved. Germline V gene lookup returns CDR1 SGDLS and CDR2 YYNGEE. The CDR3 spans 15 residues. Trimming took 0 bases from V and 4 from J, leaving 10 bases between them. The chain's CDR3 is CASSVAGGLNEKLFF. The CDR3 nucleotides are TGTGCCAGCAGCGTAGCGGGCGGGCTTAATGAAAAACTGTTTTTT.

This sequence joins TRBV6-5 and TRBJ2-7; 8 bases fit TRBD1. The CDR3 length is 13 residues. The germline V gene encodes CDR1 MNHEY and CDR2 SVGAGI. V lost 6 bases and J lost 4; bases outside the gene matches: 5. CDR3 amino acids: CASSHRGSYEQYF. Written as DNA, the CDR3 is TGTGCCAGCAGCCACAGGGGGTCATACGAGCAGTACTTC.

The chain couples TRBV25-1 to TRBJ1-4, with D tentatively TRBD1 (5 bases). Germline V CDR1 and CDR2: MGHDK, SYGVNS. The CDR3 has 13 amino acids. Trimming took off 3 bases at V and 8 bases at J, with 10 bases between the two ends. CDR3 in DNA: TGTGCCAGCAGTGAGGGGGGACCCGAAAAACTGTTTTTT. Amino acids: CASSEGGPEKLFF.

This clone has just a few counts. The chain is built from TRBV11-3 and TRBJ2-7; TRBD1 matches 8 bases. Germline V gene sequence: CDR1 SGHNT, CDR2 YENEEA. The CDR3 extends over 14 amino acids. V shed 4 bases, J shed 4 bases, and the junction held 6 bases outside the gene matches. The CDR3 spells CASSSSTGGYEQYF. CDR3 nucleotides: TGTGCCAGCAGCTCATCAACAGGGGGGTACGAGCAGTACTTC.

V is TRBV7-9 and J is TRBJ2-1, with TRBD2 matching 10 bases. Germline trimming cut 1 base from V and 7 bases from J; bases unmatched to any gene: 10. This CDR3 region has 17 residues. Germline V gene data show CDR1 as SEHNR and CDR2 as FQNEAQ (reference sequence). CDR3 sequence (DNA): TGTGCCAGCAGCTTAGGGGTTAGAGCGGGAGGGTGGAATGAGCAGTTCTTC. Translating gives CASSLGVRAGGWNEQFF.

The chain combines TRBV7-8 with TRBJ2-1, with TRBD2 matching over 13 bases. The ends lost 5 bases at V and 15 bases at J; junction bases unmatched: 4. The CDR3 contains 12 residues. The germline V gene encodes CDR1 SGHVS and CDR2 FQNEAQ. For the CDR3, the DNA is TGTGCCAGCAGCCCCGGACTAGCGGGGGTGTTCTTC. This translates into CASSPGLAGVFF.